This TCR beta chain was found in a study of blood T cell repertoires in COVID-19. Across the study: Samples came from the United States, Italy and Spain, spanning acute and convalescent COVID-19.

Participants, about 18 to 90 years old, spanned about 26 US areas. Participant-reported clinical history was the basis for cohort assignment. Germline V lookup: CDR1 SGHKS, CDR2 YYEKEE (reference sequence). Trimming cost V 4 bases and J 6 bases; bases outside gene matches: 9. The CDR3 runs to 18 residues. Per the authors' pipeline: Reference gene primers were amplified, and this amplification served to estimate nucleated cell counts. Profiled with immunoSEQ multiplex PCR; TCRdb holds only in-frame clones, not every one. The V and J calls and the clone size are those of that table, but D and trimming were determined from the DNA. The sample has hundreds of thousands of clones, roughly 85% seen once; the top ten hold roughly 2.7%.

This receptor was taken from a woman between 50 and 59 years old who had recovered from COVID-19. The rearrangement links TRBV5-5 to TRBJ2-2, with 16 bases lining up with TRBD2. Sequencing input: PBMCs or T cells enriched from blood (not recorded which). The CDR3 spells CASSPGLAGGPAAGELFF. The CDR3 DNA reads TGTGCCAGCAGCCCGGGACTAGCGGGAGGGCCAGCGGCCGGGGAGCTGTTTTTT.